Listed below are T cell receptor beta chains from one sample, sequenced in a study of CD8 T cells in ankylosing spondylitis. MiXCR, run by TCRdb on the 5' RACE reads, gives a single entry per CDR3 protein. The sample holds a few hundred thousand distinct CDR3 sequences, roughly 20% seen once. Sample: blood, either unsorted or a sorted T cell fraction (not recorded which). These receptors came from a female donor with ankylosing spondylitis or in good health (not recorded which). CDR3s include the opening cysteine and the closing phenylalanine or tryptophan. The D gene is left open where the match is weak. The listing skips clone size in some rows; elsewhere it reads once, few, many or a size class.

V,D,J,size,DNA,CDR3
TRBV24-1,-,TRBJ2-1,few,TGTGCCACCAGTGATTTGGAGGGGAGACACAATGAGCAGTTCTTC,CATSDLEGRHNEQFF
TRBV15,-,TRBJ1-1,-,TGTGCCACCAGCAGAGTGGGGCGGGCTGAAGCTTTCTTT,CATSRVGRAEAFF
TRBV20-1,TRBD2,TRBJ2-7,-,TGCAGTGCTGACCCCCCCGCGGGAGTTCCCGAGCAGTACTTC,CSADPPAGVPEQYF
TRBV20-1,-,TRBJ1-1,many,TGCAGTGCTAGAGCTCCGGGTCGGAACACTGAAGCTTTCTTT,CSARAPGRNTEAFF
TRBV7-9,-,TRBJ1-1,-,TGTGCCAGCAGCTTGGGCGGGGCAGCTTTCTTT,CASSLGGAAFF
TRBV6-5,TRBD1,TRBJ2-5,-,TGTGCCAGCAGTTACTCGGGGACAGGGGTTCGAGAGACCCAGTACTTC,CASSYSGTGVRETQYF
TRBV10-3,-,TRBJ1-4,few,TGTGCCATCAGCTCGTCATTTGCAACTAATGAAAAACTGTTTTTT,CAISSSFATNEKLFF
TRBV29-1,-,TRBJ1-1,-,TGCAGCGTTTTTGCGGGGGGTTTAGGGACTGAAGCTTTCTTT,CSVFAGGLGTEAFF
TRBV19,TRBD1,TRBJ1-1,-,TGTGCCAGTAAACGGACAGGGAACACTGAAGCTTTCTTT,CASKRTGNTEAFF
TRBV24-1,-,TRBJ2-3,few,TGTGCCACCAGAAAGGAGGGAACAGATACGCAGTATTTT,CATRKEGTDTQYF
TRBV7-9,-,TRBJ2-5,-,TGTGCCAGCAGTTCCGCCCGGGAGACCCAGTACTTC,CASSSARETQYF
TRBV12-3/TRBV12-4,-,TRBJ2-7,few,TGTGCCAGCAGTTTAGCTGAGGGGTATCGCCTCGACTCCTACGAGCAGTACTTC,CASSLAEGYRLDSYEQYF
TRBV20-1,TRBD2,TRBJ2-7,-,TGCAGTGCTAGAGATACCGTGCCGGGAGGCTACGAGCAGTACTTC,CSARDTVPGGYEQYF
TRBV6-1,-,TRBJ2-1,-,TGTGCCAGCAGTGAAGGACCCCTGGGTCGGTTCTACAATGAGCAGTTCTTC,CASSEGPLGRFYNEQFF
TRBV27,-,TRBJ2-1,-,TGTGCCAGCAGTTTGAGGCAGGGTTCCCATGAGCAGTTCTTC,CASSLRQGSHEQFF
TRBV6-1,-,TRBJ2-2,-,TGTGCCAGCGGGGTTGGCTGGCCCGAGTCCGGGGAGCTGTTTTTT,CASGVGWPESGELFF
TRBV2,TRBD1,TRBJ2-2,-,TGTGCCAGCGGGGACAGAAGAACCGGGGAGCTGTTTTTT,CASGDRRTGELFF
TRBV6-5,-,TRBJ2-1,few,TGTGCCAGCAGTTACTCGATATGGGGCAATGAGCAGTTCTTC,CASSYSIWGNEQFF
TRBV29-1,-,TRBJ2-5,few,TGCAGCGTTGAGGGAATGGAGACCCAGTACTTC,CSVEGMETQYF
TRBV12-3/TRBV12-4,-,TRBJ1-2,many,TGTGCCAGCAGTCTTCGCTGGGGCTACACCTTC,CASSLRWGYTF
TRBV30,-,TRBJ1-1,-,TGTGCCTGCGCGACTCAGGGGAACACTGAAGCTTTCTTT,CACATQGNTEAFF
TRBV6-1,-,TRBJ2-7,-,TGTGCCAGCAGATCCGGGACCCCCACCGCCGGCGGGCAGTACTTC,CASRSGTPTAGGQYF
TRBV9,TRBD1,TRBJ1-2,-,TGTGCCAGCAGCTCTGAGGACAGGGCGAACTATGGCTACACCTTC,CASSSEDRANYGYTF
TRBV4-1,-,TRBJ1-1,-,TGCGCCAGCAGCCAAGGGGGGTTAGGCGACACTGAAGCTTTCTTT,CASSQGGLGDTEAFF
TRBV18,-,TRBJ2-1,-,TGTGCCAGCTCACCAAAGGATGAGCAGTTCTTC,CASSPKDEQFF
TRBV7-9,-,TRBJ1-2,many,TGTGCCAGCAGCCCTACGGACAGCTATGGCTACACCTTC,CASSPTDSYGYTF
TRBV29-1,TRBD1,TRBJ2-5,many,TGCAGCGGTTCAGGGGGTCGGACCCAGTACTTC,CSGSGGRTQYF
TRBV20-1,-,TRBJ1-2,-,TGCAGTGCTCCGCCCGGAGGTTATGGCTACACCTTC,CSAPPGGYGYTF
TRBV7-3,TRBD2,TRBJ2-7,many,TGTGCCAGCAGCTTATCGGGGGGCTACGAGCAGTACTTC,CASSLSGGYEQYF
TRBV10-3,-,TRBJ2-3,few,TGTGCCATCAGTGGCGGGCTCACAGATACGCAGTATTTT,CAISGGLTDTQYF
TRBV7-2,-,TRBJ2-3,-,TGTGCCAGCAGCTTAATGGGCGCCTCACCAGAGGATACGCAGTATTTT,CASSLMGASPEDTQYF
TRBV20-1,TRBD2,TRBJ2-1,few,TGCAGTGCTATCGGACTAGCGGGACGGGAGCAGTTCTTC,CSAIGLAGREQFF
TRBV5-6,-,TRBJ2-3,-,TGTGCCAGCAGCTTGGGCGGAGCTCCCAGGGATACGCAGTATTTT,CASSLGGAPRDTQYF
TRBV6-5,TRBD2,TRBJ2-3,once,TGTGCCAGCAGTTACTCTCCTAGCGGGAGGGCCACAGATACGCAGTATTTT,CASSYSPSGRATDTQYF
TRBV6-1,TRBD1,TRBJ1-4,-,TGTGCCAGCGGCAGGGGGCATGGAGTCACTAATGAAAAACTGTTTTTT,CASGRGHGVTNEKLFF
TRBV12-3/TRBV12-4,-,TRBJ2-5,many,TGTGCCAGCAGATCAGCATCCGAGACCCAGTACTTC,CASRSASETQYF